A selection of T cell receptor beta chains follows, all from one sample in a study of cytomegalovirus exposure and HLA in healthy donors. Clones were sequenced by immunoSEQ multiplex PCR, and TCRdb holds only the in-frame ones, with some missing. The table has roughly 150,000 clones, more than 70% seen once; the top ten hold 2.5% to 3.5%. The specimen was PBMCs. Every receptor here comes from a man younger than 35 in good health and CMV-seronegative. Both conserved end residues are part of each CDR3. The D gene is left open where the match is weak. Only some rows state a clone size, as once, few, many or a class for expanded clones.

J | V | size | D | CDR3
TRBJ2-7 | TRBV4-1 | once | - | CASSQTGNSGYEQYF
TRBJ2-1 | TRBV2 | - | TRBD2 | CASSEGTSGPTGQFF
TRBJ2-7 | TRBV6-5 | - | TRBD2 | CASSYSASGYEQYF
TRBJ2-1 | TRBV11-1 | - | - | CASSLTFDEQFF
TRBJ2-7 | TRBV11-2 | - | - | CASSLDSSGTYAQYF
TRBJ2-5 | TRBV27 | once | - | CASRHQPGGETQYF
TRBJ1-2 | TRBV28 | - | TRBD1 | CASSLRDRINYGYTF
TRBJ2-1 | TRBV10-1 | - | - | CASSGSGSYNEQFF
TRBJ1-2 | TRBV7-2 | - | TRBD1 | CASSAGQGKERGYTF
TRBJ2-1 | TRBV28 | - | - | CASSLTGFSSYNEQFF
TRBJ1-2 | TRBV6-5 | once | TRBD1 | CASGLRGTDYGYTF
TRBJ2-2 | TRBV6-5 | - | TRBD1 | CASSLQGANTGELFF
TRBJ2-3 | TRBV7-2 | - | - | CASSYEVDTQYF
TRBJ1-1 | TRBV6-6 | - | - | CASGGGFANTEAFF
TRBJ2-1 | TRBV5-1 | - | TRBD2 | CASSLGTSSVEQFF
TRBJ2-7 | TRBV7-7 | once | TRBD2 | CASSLGAGGFYEQYF
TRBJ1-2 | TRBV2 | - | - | CASSVGGLSGYTF
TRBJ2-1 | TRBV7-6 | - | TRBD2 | CASSPEAGGLDEQFF
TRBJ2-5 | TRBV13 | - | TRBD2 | CASSYPGLAGEETQYF
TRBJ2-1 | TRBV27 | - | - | CASSPMIYGNEQFF
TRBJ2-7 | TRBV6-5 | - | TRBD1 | CASSYRGQGSYEQYF
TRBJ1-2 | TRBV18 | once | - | CASSPRGVLDGYTF
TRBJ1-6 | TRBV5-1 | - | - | CASSPQGIHNSPLHF
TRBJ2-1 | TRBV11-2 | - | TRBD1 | CASSPDRVLNEQFF
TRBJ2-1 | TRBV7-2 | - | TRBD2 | CASRLGGARIEGYNEQFF
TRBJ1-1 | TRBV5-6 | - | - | CASSQDSGDTEAFF
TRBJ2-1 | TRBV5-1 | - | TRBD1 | CASSSRQGAGEQFF
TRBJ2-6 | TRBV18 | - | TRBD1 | CASSQLGQGARGANVLTF
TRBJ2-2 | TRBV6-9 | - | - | CASLRRVTNTGELFF
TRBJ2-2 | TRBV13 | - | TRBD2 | CASSSQREKAGELFF
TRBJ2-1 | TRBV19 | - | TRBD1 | CASSLATRGRPGNEQFF
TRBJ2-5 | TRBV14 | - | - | CASSQEARQETQYF